This is a list of T cell receptor beta chains from one sample in a study of T cells in Graves' hyperthyroidism and ophthalmopathy. TCRdb redid the calling of the multiplex PCR reads with MiXCR, one entry per CDR3 protein. The table records a few hundred thousand distinct CDR3 sequences, about 15% of them present only once. Sequenced input: blood. Source of these receptors: a young woman with Graves' ophthalmopathy. Each CDR3 is given with its conserved first and last residue. The D gene is left open where the match is weak. The size field is filled for only some rows; it gives once, few, many or a size class.

V: TRBV12-3/TRBV12-4; J: TRBJ2-1; D: TRBD2; size: .; CDR3: CASSLVSGDYNEQFF; DNA: TGTGCCAGCAGTTTAGTGTCGGGGGACTATAATGAGCAGTTCTTC
V: TRBV6-1; J: TRBJ1-2; D: .; size: many; CDR3: CASSHEVTNYGYTF; DNA: TGTGCCAGCAGCCACGAGGTGACGAACTATGGCTACACCTTC
V: TRBV27; J: TRBJ2-1; D: .; size: few; CDR3: CASSLPGGNNEQFF; DNA: TGTGCCAGCAGTCTCCCAGGGGGGAACAATGAGCAGTTCTTC
V: TRBV13; J: TRBJ1-1; D: .; size: few; CDR3: CASSLGVVPNTEAFF; DNA: TGTGCCAGCAGCTTAGGAGTGGTACCGAACACTGAAGCTTTCTTT
V: TRBV7-9; J: TRBJ1-5; D: TRBD1; size: .; CDR3: CASSAAGTGRQPQHF; DNA: TGTGCCAGCAGCGCCGCCGGGACAGGGAGGCAGCCCCAGCATTTT
V: TRBV6-1; J: TRBJ2-5; D: .; size: many; CDR3: CASSATGWERETQYF; DNA: TGTGCCAGCAGTGCAACAGGGTGGGAGCGGGAGACCCAGTACTTC
V: TRBV6-1; J: TRBJ1-6; D: .; size: few; CDR3: CASSLEWSPLHF; DNA: TGTGCCAGCAGTTTGGAGTGGTCACCCCTCCACTTT
V: TRBV7-2; J: TRBJ1-3; D: .; size: many; CDR3: CASSLSQSGNTIYF; DNA: TGTGCCAGCAGCTTATCCCAATCCGGAAACACCATATATTTT
V: TRBV5-8; J: TRBJ2-1; D: TRBD1; size: .; CDR3: CASSLGQGDHEQFF; DNA: TGTGCCAGCAGCTTGGGACAGGGCGACCATGAGCAGTTCTTC
V: TRBV4-3; J: TRBJ2-3; D: .; size: many; CDR3: CASSQDQRGPQYF; DNA: TGCGCCAGCAGCCAAGATCAGCGAGGCCCGCAGTATTTT
V: TRBV4-1; J: TRBJ1-5; D: TRBD1; size: .; CDR3: CASSQEDRAQPQHF; DNA: TGCGCCAGCAGCCAAGAGGACAGGGCTCAGCCCCAGCATTTT
V: TRBV12-3/TRBV12-4; J: TRBJ1-4; D: .; size: many; CDR3: CASSLVGEKLFF; DNA: TGTGCCAGCAGCTTAGTGGGTGAAAAACTGTTTTTT
V: TRBV11-2; J: TRBJ2-2; D: TRBD1; size: .; CDR3: CASRRLGGESGELFF; DNA: TGTGCCAGCAGGCGGTTAGGGGGCGAGTCCGGGGAGCTGTTTTTT
V: TRBV12-3/TRBV12-4; J: TRBJ1-1; D: .; size: .; CDR3: CASSFWVEKNTEAFF; DNA: TGTGCCAGCAGTTTCTGGGTGGAGAAGAACACTGAAGCTTTCTTT
V: TRBV7-9; J: TRBJ2-3; D: .; size: many; CDR3: CATSASTSTDTQYF; DNA: TGTGCCACTTCAGCGAGTACTAGCACAGATACGCAGTATTTT
V: TRBV5-1; J: TRBJ2-7; D: TRBD2; size: .; CDR3: CASSPTSGFYEQYF; DNA: TGCGCCAGCAGCCCGACTAGCGGGTTCTACGAGCAGTACTTC
V: TRBV12-3/TRBV12-4; J: TRBJ2-3; D: TRBD2; size: many; CDR3: CASSPNRGSGAATQYF; DNA: TGTGCCAGCAGCCCAAATAGAGGGAGCGGGGCAGCTACGCAGTATTTT
V: TRBV29-1; J: TRBJ2-1; D: TRBD1; size: many; CDR3: CSVGTGTGYNEQFF; DNA: TGCAGCGTTGGGACCGGGACAGGGTACAATGAGCAGTTCTTC
V: TRBV20-1; J: TRBJ2-5; D: TRBD2; size: few; CDR3: CSARIAGDKETQYF; DNA: TGCAGTGCTCGAATAGCGGGGGATAAAGAGACCCAGTACTTC
V: TRBV7-3; J: TRBJ2-2; D: .; size: many; CDR3: CASSLRGPNTGELFF; DNA: TGTGCCAGCAGCTTGCGGGGTCCGAACACCGGGGAGCTGTTTTTT
V: TRBV6-1; J: TRBJ2-3; D: TRBD2; size: many; CDR3: CASQRAGSTDTQYF; DNA: TGTGCCAGCCAGCGAGCGGGGAGCACAGATACGCAGTATTTT
V: TRBV28; J: TRBJ1-3; D: .; size: many; CDR3: CASRRTPGNTIYF; DNA: TGTGCCAGCAGACGGACGCCGGGAAACACCATATATTTT
V: TRBV7-9; J: TRBJ1-4; D: .; size: many; CDR3: CASTRGMVSTNEKLFF; DNA: TGTGCCAGCACTAGGGGGATGGTTTCAACTAATGAAAAACTGTTTTTT
V: TRBV2; J: TRBJ1-4; D: .; size: many; CDR3: CASSDIVFLGSHHENEKLFF; DNA: TGTGCCAGCAGTGATATAGTTTTTTTGGGATCCCATCATGAAAATGAAAAACTGTTTTTT
V: TRBV7-3; J: TRBJ1-6; D: .; size: many; CDR3: CASTTGQPNSPLHF; DNA: TGTGCCAGCACCACAGGGCAGCCCAATTCACCCCTCCACTTT
V: TRBV7-2; J: TRBJ2-7; D: .; size: many; CDR3: CASSLNGVGEQYF; DNA: TGTGCCAGCAGCTTAAACGGGGTGGGCGAGCAGTACTTC
V: TRBV11-1; J: TRBJ2-6; D: .; size: .; CDR3: CASTPGVSGSSGANVLTF; DNA: TGTGCCAGCACCCCTGGGGTGTCGGGGAGCTCTGGGGCCAACGTCCTGACTTTC
V: TRBV28; J: TRBJ1-2; D: TRBD1; size: .; CDR3: CASSFNAGGSTYGYTF; DNA: TGTGCCAGCAGTTTTAACGCAGGGGGCTCTACCTATGGCTACACCTTC